This TCR beta chain was recorded in a study of cytomegalovirus exposure and HLA in healthy donors. Study details: Around 81% of roughly 430 genotyped donors fell in the Caucasian-associated ancestry cluster. Whole-study findings and limits: Beyond CMV serostatus, there was no information to go on about immune exposure.

PCR was performed using 60 Vbeta and 13 Jbeta primers. Measured with immunoSEQ multiplex PCR; TCRdb has only the in-frame clones, and not every one. The sample contains around 150,000 clones, roughly four fifths of which appear only once. As to this clone: The antigen is undetermined. This sample includes further DNA sequences coding for the same CDR3.

This CDR3 has 15 amino acids. Germline CDR1 is SQVTM and CDR2 is ANQGSEA. Trimming cost V 7 bases and J 5 bases, with 23 bases left between them. The specimen sequenced was PBMCs. The V and J genes are TRBV29-1 and TRBJ2-5; perhaps TRBD2 as D (6 bases). The source of this sequence is a man aged 25-40 years in good health and CMV-seronegative. CDR3: CSALSPGLGGETQYF. The CDR3 DNA sequence: TGCAGCGCTCTGTCCCCGGGACTGGGTGGCGAGACCCAGTACTTC.